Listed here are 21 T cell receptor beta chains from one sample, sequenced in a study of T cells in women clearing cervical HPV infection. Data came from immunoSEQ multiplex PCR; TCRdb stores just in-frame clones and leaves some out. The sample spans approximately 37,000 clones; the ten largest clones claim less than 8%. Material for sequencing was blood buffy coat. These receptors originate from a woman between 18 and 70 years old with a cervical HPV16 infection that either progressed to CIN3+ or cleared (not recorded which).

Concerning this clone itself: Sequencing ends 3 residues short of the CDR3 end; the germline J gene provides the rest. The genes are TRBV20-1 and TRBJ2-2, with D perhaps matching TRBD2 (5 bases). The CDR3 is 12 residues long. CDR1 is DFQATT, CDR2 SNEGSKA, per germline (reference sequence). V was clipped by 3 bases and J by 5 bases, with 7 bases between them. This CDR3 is CSASRGTGELFF. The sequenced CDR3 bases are TGCAGTGCTAGTCGAGGGACCGGGGAG.

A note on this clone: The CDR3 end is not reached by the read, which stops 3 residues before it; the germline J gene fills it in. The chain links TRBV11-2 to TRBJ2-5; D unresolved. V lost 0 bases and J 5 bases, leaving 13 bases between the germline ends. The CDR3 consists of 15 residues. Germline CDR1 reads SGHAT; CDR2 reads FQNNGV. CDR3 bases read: TGTGCCAGCAGCTTAGATGGAAAGGGCTCGGAGACC. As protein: CASSLDGKGSET. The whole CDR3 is CASSLDGKGSETQYF.

This chain's CDR3 is CASSIDRKYNEQFF. CDR3 DNA (partial): TGTGCCAGTAGTATAGACAGGAAGTACAATGAG. This chain connects TRBV19 to TRBJ2-1; D gene unclear. From the germline J gene comes the end of the CDR3, since the read stops 3 residues before it. V lost 0 bases to trimming and J lost 4 bases, with 7 bases between them. There are 14 residues in the CDR3. The V gene's germline CDR1 is LNHDA and CDR2 SQIVND (reference sequence).

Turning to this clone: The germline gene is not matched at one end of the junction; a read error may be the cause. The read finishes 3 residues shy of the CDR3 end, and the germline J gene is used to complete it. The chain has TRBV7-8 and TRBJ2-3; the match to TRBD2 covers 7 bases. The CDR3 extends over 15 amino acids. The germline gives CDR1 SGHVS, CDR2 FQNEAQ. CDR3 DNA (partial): TGTGCCAGCAGCTTAGCCGGGGGGATCACATATACG. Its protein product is CASSLAGGITYT. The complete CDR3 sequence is CASSLAGGITYTQYF. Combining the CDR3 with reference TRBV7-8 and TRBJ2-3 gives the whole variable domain GAGVSQSPRYKVAKRGQDVALRCDPISGHVSLFWYQQALGQGPEFLTYFQNEAQLDKSGLPSDRFFAERPEGSVSTLKIQRTQQEDSAVYLCASSLAGGITYTQYFGPGTRLTVL.

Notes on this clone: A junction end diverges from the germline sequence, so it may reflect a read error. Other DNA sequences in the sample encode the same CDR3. This CDR3 reads CASATGSDTIYF. The DNA read from the CDR3 is TGTGCCAGCGCTACAGGTTCAGACACG. The J gene is TRBJ1-3, the V gene TRBV18, with D tentatively TRBD1 (5 bases). The read halts 3 residues ahead of the CDR3 end, with the missing end drawn from the germline J gene. The germline gives CDR1 KGHSH, CDR2 LQKENI. CDR3 size: 12 residues.

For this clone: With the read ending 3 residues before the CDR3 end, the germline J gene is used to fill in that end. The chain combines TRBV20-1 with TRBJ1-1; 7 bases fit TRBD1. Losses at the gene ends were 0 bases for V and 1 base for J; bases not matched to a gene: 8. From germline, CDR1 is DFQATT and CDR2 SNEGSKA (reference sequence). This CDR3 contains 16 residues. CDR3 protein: CSARDQVRDRNTEAFF. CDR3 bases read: TGCAGTGCTAGAGACCAAGTCCGGGACAGGAACACTGAA.

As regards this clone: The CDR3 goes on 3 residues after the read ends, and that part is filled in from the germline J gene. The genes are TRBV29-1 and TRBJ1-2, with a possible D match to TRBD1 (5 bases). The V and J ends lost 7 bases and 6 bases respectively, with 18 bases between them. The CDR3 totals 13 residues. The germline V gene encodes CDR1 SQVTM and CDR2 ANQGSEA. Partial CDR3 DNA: TGCAGCGCTAGATCGGGGGGATTTGATGGC. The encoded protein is CSARSGGFDG. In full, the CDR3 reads CSARSGGFDGYTF.

The sequenced part of the CDR3 DNA is TGCAGTGCTTTCGGTGGCGGCCAGGGGGCTCATGAG. It translates to CSAFGGGQGAHE. From start to end, the CDR3 is CSAFGGGQGAHEQFF. V usage is TRBV20-1 and J usage is TRBJ2-1; 8 nucleotides match TRBD1. Read coverage stops 3 residues before the CDR3 terminus; the germline J gene supplies the remainder. Per germline, CDR1 DFQATT and CDR2 SNEGSKA (reference sequence). Germline trimming cut 5 bases from V and 8 bases from J; bases unmatched to any gene: 14. This CDR3 is built from 15 residues.

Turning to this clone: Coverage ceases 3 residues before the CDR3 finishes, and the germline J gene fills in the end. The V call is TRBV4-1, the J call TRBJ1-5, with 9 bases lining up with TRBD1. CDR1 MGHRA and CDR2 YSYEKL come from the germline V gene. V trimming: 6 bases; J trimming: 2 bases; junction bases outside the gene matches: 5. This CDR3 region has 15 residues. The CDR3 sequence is CASSRGQGGNQPQHF. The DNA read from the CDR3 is TGCGCCAGCAGTCGGGGACAGGGAGGCAATCAGCCC.

CDR3 residues: CASSMTGMVGGQYF. The CDR3 bases that were read are TGTGCCAGCAGCATGACAGGAATGGTGGGAGGT. This chain uses TRBV7-9 with TRBJ2-4, with D perhaps given as TRBD1 or TRBD2 (6 bases each). The CDR3 end lies 3 residues beyond the end of the read and is filled in from the germline J gene. Per germline, CDR1 SEHNR and CDR2 FQNEAQ (reference sequence). The CDR3 covers 14 residues.

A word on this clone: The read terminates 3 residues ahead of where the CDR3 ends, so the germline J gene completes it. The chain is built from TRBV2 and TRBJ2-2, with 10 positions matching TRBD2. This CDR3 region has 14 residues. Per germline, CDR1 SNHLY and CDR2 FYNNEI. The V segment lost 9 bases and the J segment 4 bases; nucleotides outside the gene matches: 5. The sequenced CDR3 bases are TGTGCCAGTTTAGCGGGAGGCGGCACCGGGGAG. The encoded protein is CASLAGGGTGE. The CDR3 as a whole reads CASLAGGGTGELFF.

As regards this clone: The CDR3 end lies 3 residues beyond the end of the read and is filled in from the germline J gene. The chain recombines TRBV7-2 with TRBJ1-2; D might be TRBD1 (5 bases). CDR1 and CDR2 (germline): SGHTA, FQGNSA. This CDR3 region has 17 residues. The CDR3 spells CASSLAPGLAGRNDYTF. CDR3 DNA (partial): TGTGCCAGCAGCTTAGCGCCGGGACTAGCGGGGCGGAATGAC.

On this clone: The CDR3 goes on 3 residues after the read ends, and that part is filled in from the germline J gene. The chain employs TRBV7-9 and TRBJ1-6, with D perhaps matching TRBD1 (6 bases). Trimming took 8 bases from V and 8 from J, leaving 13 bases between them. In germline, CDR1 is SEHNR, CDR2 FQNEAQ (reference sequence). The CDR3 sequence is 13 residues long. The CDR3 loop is CASGHRDDSPLHF. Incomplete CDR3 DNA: TGTGCCAGCGGGCACAGGGATGATTCACCC.

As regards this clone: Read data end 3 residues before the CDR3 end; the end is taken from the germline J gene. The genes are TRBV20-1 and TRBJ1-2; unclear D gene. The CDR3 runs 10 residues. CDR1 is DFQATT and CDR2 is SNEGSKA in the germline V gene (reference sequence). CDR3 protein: CSASPTWYTF. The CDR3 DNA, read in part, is TGCAGTGCTAGCCCTACTTGG.

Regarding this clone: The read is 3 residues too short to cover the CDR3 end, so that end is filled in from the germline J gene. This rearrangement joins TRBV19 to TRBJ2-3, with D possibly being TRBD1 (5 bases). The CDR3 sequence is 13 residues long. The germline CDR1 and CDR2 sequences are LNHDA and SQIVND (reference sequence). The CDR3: CASSTRRDETQYF. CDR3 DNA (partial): TGTGCCAGTAGTACCCGCAGGGATGAGACG.

The sequenced CDR3 bases are TGTGCCAGCAGTGGTGGCGGTCCTTCCTACAATGAG. Translating it yields CASSGGGPSYNE. In full, the CDR3 is CASSGGGPSYNEQFF. The chain uses TRBV2 and TRBJ2-1, with D uncertain. The DNA ends 3 residues before the CDR3 does, and the rest of the CDR3 is filled in from the germline J gene. Germline assignment: CDR1 SNHLY and CDR2 FYNNEI. The V end was cut by 4 bases, the J end by 1 base, with 11 bases between. There are 15 residues in the CDR3.

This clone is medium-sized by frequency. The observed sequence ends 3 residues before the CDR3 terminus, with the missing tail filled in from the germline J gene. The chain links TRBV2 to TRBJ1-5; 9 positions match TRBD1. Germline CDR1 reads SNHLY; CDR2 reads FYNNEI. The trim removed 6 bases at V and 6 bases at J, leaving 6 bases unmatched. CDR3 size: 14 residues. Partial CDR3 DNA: TGTGCCAGCAGACAAGGGACAGGGCTTCAGCCC. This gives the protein CASRQGTGLQP. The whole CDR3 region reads CASRQGTGLQPQHF.

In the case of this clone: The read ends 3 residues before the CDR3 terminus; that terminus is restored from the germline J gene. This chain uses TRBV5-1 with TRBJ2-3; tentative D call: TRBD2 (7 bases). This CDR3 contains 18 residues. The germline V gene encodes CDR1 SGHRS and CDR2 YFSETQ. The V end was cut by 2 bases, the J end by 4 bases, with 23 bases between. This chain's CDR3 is CASSLTSQRGGASDTQYF. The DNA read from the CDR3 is TGCGCCAGCAGCTTAACCTCCCAGAGGGGGGGGGCTTCAGATACG.

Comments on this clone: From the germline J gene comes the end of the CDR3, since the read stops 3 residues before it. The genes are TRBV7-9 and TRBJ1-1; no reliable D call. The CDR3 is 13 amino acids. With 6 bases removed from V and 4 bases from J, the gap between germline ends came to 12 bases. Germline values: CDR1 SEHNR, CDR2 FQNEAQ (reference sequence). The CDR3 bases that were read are TGTGCCAGCAGGTCCTTAGCGGGCACTGAA. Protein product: CASRSLAGTE. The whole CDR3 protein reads CASRSLAGTEAFF.

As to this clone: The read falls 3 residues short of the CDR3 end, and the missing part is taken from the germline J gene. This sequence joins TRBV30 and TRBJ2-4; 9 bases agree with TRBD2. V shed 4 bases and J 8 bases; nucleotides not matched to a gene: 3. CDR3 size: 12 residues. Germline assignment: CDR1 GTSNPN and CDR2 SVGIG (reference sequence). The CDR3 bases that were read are TGTGCCTGGACAGCGGGAGGACACATT. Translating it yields CAWTAGGHI. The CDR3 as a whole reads CAWTAGGHIQYF. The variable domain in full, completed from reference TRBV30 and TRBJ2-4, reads SQTIHQWPATLVQPVGSPLSLECTVEGTSNPNLYWYRQAAGRGLQLLFYSVGIGQISSEVPQNLSASRPQDRQFILSSKKLLLSDSGFYLCAWTAGGHIQYFGAGTRLSVL.

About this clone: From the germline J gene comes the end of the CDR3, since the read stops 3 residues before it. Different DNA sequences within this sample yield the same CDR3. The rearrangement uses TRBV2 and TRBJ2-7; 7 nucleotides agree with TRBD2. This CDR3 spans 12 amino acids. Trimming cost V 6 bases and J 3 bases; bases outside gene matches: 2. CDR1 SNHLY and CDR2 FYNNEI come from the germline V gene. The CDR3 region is CASSAGDYEQYF. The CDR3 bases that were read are TGTGCCAGCAGCGCGGGGGACTACGAG.